The 20 T cell receptor beta chains listed next were all sequenced from one sample in a study of blood T cell repertoires in COVID-19. Clones were read by immunoSEQ multiplex PCR, and TCRdb kept only the in-frame ones, dropping some. Of 200,000 to 300,000 clones in the sample, approximately 92% were seen once. Sequences were obtained from peripheral blood. These receptors came from a person aged 18 to 30 with COVID-19, enrolled during active disease.

The chain is built from TRBV3-1 (or the pseudogene TRBV3-2) and TRBJ2-5; 13 nucleotides align to TRBD2. This CDR3 region has 14 residues. V gave up 8 bases and J gave up 5 bases; unmatched junction bases: 5. Germline V gene lookup returns CDR1 LGHDT and CDR2 YNNKEL (reference sequence). The CDR3 region has the DNA TGTGCCAGCCGTGGACTAGCGGGAGCCGAGACCCAGTACTTC. This encodes CASRGLAGAETQYF.

V and J are TRBV7-2 and TRBJ2-3; 10 bases are shared with TRBD2. Trimming at V came to 1 base and at J to 0 bases, leaving 7 bases not matched to a gene. The germline CDR1 and CDR2 sequences are SGHTA and FQGNSA. CDR3 length: 18 amino acids. The CDR3 is CASSLGLAGVTSTDTQYF. CDR3 sequence (DNA): TGTGCCAGCAGCTTAGGGCTAGCGGGAGTGACTAGCACAGATACGCAGTATTTT.

The chain has TRBV19 and TRBJ2-7; TRBD2 agrees at 7 bases. This CDR3 spans 13 amino acids. After removal of 3 bases from V and 5 bases from J, the junction contained 4 bases not matched to a gene. In germline, CDR1 is LNHDA, CDR2 SQIVND (reference sequence). Written as DNA, the CDR3 is TGTGCCAGTAGTATCGTGGGAGGGAACGAGCAGTACTTC. The encoded protein is CASSIVGGNEQYF. Together with reference TRBV19 and TRBJ2-7, the CDR3 gives the full variable domain: DGGITQSPKYLFRKEGQNVTLSCEQNLNHDAMYWYRQDPGQGLRLIYYSQIVNDFQKGDIAEGYSVSREKKESFPLTVTSAQKNPTAFYLCASSIVGGNEQYFGPGTRLTVT.

This clone was detected once. The chain joins TRBV6-6 to TRBJ1-2; D gene unclear. From germline, CDR1 is MNHNY and CDR2 SVGAGI (reference sequence). The germline V and J ends were trimmed by 6 bases and 8 bases, with 16 bases remaining between them. The CDR3 totals 13 residues. CDR3 nucleotide sequence: TGTGCCAGCAGCCAAGGAGGGTTATGGGGCTACACCTTC. This encodes CASSQGGLWGYTF.

The chain combines TRBV19 with TRBJ1-5, with 7 positions matching TRBD1. V lost 6 bases and J lost 7; bases outside the gene matches: 9. Germline assignment: CDR1 LNHDA and CDR2 SQIVND (reference sequence). This CDR3 comprises 14 residues. CDR3 protein: CASSPNRGRQPQHF. The CDR3 DNA is TGTGCCAGTAGCCCGAACAGGGGCCGGCAGCCCCAGCATTTT.

The gene calls are TRBV9 and TRBJ2-2; 11 bases are shared with TRBD2. This CDR3 is built from 17 residues. The V segment lost 5 bases and the J segment 0 bases; nucleotides outside the gene matches: 6. Germline lookup yields CDR1 SGDLS and CDR2 YYNGEE. CDR3 DNA: TGTGCCAGCAGGACTAGCGGGGCCGAAACGAACACCGGGGAGCTGTTTTTT. It encodes CASRTSGAETNTGELFF. The whole variable domain, remainder taken from reference TRBV9 and TRBJ2-2, is DSGVTQTPKHLITATGQRVTLRCSPRSGDLSVYWYQQSLDQGLQFLIQYYNGEERAKGNILERFSAQQFPDLHSELNLSSLELGDSALYFCASRTSGAETNTGELFFGEGSRLTVL.

The chain combines TRBV4-3 with TRBJ2-2, with D tentatively TRBD2 (5 bases). CDR1 and CDR2 from the germline V gene are LGHNA and YSLEER. Trimming pared 0 bases from V and 0 bases from J, leaving 11 bases between. This CDR3 has 17 amino acids. The CDR3 reads CASSQDRSGTNTGELFF. The CDR3 coding sequence is TGCGCCAGCAGCCAAGATCGCAGCGGAACGAACACCGGGGAGCTGTTTTTT.

This chain uses TRBV16 with TRBJ2-7; 7 nucleotides align to TRBD1. CDR1 is KGHSY and CDR2 is FQNENV in the germline V gene. This CDR3 region has 14 residues. After removal of 3 bases from V and 3 bases from J, the junction contained 5 bases not matched to a gene. CDR3 sequence (DNA): TGTGCCAGCAGCCAGTCAACAGGGGTCTACGAGCAGTACTTC. As protein: CASSQSTGVYEQYF.

The chain is built from TRBV3-1 (or the pseudogene TRBV3-2) and TRBJ2-2; no definite D call. This CDR3 region has 16 residues. The V gene lost 4 bases and the J gene lost 0 bases, with 12 bases spanning the gap. Germline CDR1 LGHDT, CDR2 YNNKEL (reference sequence). This CDR3 is CASSRPSLANTGELFF. The CDR3 DNA sequence: TGTGCCAGCAGCCGGCCAAGTCTCGCGAACACCGGGGAGCTGTTTTTT.

In this sample, this clone turned up once. This chain uses TRBV7-7 with TRBJ2-2, with 7 bases matching TRBD2. The CDR3 consists of 15 residues. V lost 1 base, J lost 7 bases, and 6 bases stayed unmatched. The germline gives CDR1 SSHAT, CDR2 FNYEAQ (reference sequence). CDR3 DNA sequence: TGTGCCAGCAGCTTAGAGGCGGAGCGGGGCGGGGAGCTGTTTTTT. Its translation is CASSLEAERGGELFF.

V gene TRBV9 combines with J gene TRBJ1-1; TRBD1 aligns across 7 bases. The V gene end was trimmed by 4 bases and the J gene end by 1 base; junction bases not matched to a gene: 7. In germline, CDR1 is SGDLS, CDR2 YYNGEE. This CDR3 comprises 15 residues. The CDR3 bases are TGTGCCAGCAGCATCTCCGGGACAGCGAACACTGAAGCTTTCTTT. Protein: CASSISGTANTEAFF.

V and J are TRBV7-9 and TRBJ2-2; 8 bases line up with TRBD1. CDR1 and CDR2 from the germline V gene are SEHNR and FQNEAQ (reference sequence). The CDR3 covers 15 residues. V trimming: 5 bases; J trimming: 8 bases; junction bases outside the gene matches: 10. The CDR3 here is CASSPLTGESGELFF. CDR3 DNA sequence: TGTGCCAGCAGCCCCCTGACAGGGGAGTCGGGGGAGCTGTTTTTT.

The chain uses TRBV2 and TRBJ2-5, with D possibly matching TRBD2 (6 bases). Trimming left V 3 bases short and J 1 base short, with 9 bases between. This CDR3 is built from 14 residues. Germline CDR1 SNHLY, CDR2 FYNNEI. CDR3 nucleotides: TGTGCCAGCAGTGACGGGGGATTCCAAGAGACCCAGTACTTC. It codes for CASSDGGFQETQYF.

The V gene is TRBV7-6, the J gene TRBJ2-1, with TRBD2 matching 8 bases. Germline V gene data show CDR1 as SGHVS and CDR2 as FNYEAQ. The V gene end was trimmed by 0 bases and the J gene end by 8 bases; junction bases not matched to a gene: 9. CDR3 size: 16 residues. The CDR3, as DNA: TGTGCCAGCAGCTTAGCGGGCGGGAGGAGGGTGCATGAGCAGTTCTTC. Translation: CASSLAGGRRVHEQFF.

This clone was recorded only once. The chain carries TRBV7-9 and TRBJ2-7; D is possibly TRBD1 (5 bases). Trimming shortened V by 1 base and J by 3 bases, and 7 bases separated the two germline ends. The germline gives CDR1 SEHNR, CDR2 FQNEAQ (reference sequence). This CDR3 region has 13 residues. This chain's CDR3 is CASSLEDNYEQYF. CDR3 coding DNA: TGTGCCAGCAGCTTAGAGGACAACTACGAGCAGTACTTC.

The chain couples TRBV11-1 to TRBJ1-1; the D gene is possibly TRBD1 (6 bases). CDR1 SGHAT and CDR2 FQDESV come from the germline V gene (reference sequence). The CDR3 is 14 residues long. V lost 1 base and J lost 3, with 9 bases in between. The chain's CDR3 is CASSLETGHTEAFF. The CDR3 DNA reads as TGTGCCAGCAGCTTAGAAACAGGGCACACTGAAGCTTTCTTT.

This sequence joins TRBV15 and TRBJ1-4; 8 bases align to TRBD1. The CDR3 contains 16 residues. Germline V gives CDR1 LNHNV, CDR2 YYDKDF (reference sequence). With V trimmed by 5 bases and J by 6 bases, 11 bases remained unmatched. CDR3 region: CATSDDQDRVYEKLFF. In nucleotides, the CDR3 is TGTGCCACCAGCGATGATCAGGACAGGGTTTATGAAAAACTGTTTTTT.

V is TRBV13 and J is TRBJ2-3; TRBD2 matches 13 bases. Looked up from germline, CDR1 is PRHDT and CDR2 is FYEKMQ (reference sequence). The CDR3 extends over 16 amino acids. V was pared by 4 bases and J by 0 bases, with 1 base of the junction left unmatched. The DNA of the CDR3 is TGTGCCAGCAGCTCGACTAGCGGGAGGAGCACAGATACGCAGTATTTT. Protein product: CASSSTSGRSTDTQYF.

The rearrangement uses TRBV28 and TRBJ2-5, with 10 bases aligning to TRBD1. Germline assignment: CDR1 MDHEN and CDR2 SYDVKM. V trimming: 5 bases; J trimming: 11 bases; junction bases outside the gene matches: 14. This CDR3 contains 15 residues. CDR3 amino acids: CASSPPETGGPSQYF. The CDR3 coding sequence is TGTGCCAGCAGTCCCCCCGAGACAGGGGGCCCTAGTCAGTACTTC.

This chain links TRBV30 with TRBJ2-5, with TRBD2 matching 8 bases. The J call may be faulty, since TRBJ2-7 better matches the DNA end. Germline values: CDR1 GTSNPN, CDR2 SVGIG (reference sequence). The CDR3 runs 12 residues. This chain's CDR3 is CAWRIGLAEQYF. The DNA of the CDR3 is TGTGCCTGGAGAATAGGACTAGCCGAGCAGTACTTC.